Each of the 2 T cell receptor beta chains below was sequenced from the same sample in a study of blood T cells in healthy people across ages. PCR was performed a second time for roughly 7 to 11 cycles using a sample-barcoded 5' primer and a J-beta primer mix. TCRdb fed the 5' RACE reads into MiXCR, producing one record per CDR3 protein. This repertoire shows about 1.1 million distinct CDR3 sequences, approximately 38% found once; its top ten account for over 10%. Sequenced sample: blood. The receptors were gathered from a man younger than 30 in good health.

In its sample, this clonotype was seen a few times. V is TRBV6-6 and J is TRBJ2-3, with 10 bases fitting TRBD2. V lost 0 bases, J lost 2 bases, and 2 bases stayed unmatched. The CDR3 covers 16 residues. Looked up from germline, CDR1 is MNHNY and CDR2 is SVGAGI (reference sequence). CDR3 sequence: CASSYSTSGLTDTQYF. In DNA, the CDR3 is TGTGCCAGCAGTTACTCGACTAGCGGGCTCACAGATACGCAGTATTTT.

This clonotype was recorded at least ten times. The junction differs from germline at one of its ends, possibly a read error. The chain joins TRBV18 to TRBJ2-5, with TRBD1 matching 7 bases. The V gene's germline CDR1 is KGHSH and CDR2 LQKENI. The CDR3 is made up of 12 amino acids. CDR3 nucleotides: TGTGCCAGCGCACCACAGGGGAAGACCCAGTACTTC. Residues: CASAPQGKTQYF.